This T cell receptor beta chain was retrieved from a study of neurological immune-mediated disorders. Ten or more counts support this clonotype. The cDNA came from 5'RACE with 10-nucleotide random UMIs. From the 5' RACE reads, TCRdb called clonotypes with MiXCR, one entry per CDR3 protein. The sample has about 40,000 distinct CDR3 sequences; roughly 2.5% are singletons. Germline values: CDR1 SGHRS, CDR2 YFSETQ. With 4 bases clipped from V and 2 bases from J, the junction kept 5 bases outside the gene matches. There are 17 residues in the CDR3. This TCR was recovered from a man in his fifties or sixties with multiple sclerosis. The sequenced sample was PBMCs. V is TRBV5-1 and J is TRBJ2-3; TRBD2 aligns across 15 bases. CDR3 sequence (DNA): TGCGCCAGCAGCACCGGGACTAGCGGGGGGACCACAGATACGCAGTATTTT. Its protein product is CASSTGTSGGTTDTQYF.